This is a list of T cell receptor beta chains from one sample in a study of blood T cell repertoires in COVID-19. The repertoire was sequenced with immunoSEQ multiplex PCR; TCRdb's copy has only in-frame clones and lacks some. The sample consists of about 150,000 clones, around 85% of them appearing once. Sequenced: peripheral blood. These receptors were collected from an older woman with acute or convalescent COVID-19. CDR3s include the opening cysteine and the closing phenylalanine or tryptophan. Fields, in order: V gene, D gene, J gene, clone size, CDR3 protein, CDR3 DNA. D genes are given only for firm matches. Clone size, where shown, is once, few, many, or a class for clones that have expanded.

>TRBV29-1|TRBD2|TRBJ2-5|-
CSVDTSAQETQYF
TGCAGTGTCGATACTAGCGCTCAAGAGACCCAGTACTTC
>TRBV7-8|-|TRBJ2-2|once
CAGGPNTGELFF
TGTGCGGGGGGGCCCAACACCGGGGAGCTGTTTTTT
>TRBV5-1|-|TRBJ1-1|-
CASSLEFGGTEAFF
TGCGCCAGCAGCTTGGAATTCGGAGGAACTGAAGCTTTCTTT
>TRBV7-2|-|TRBJ2-3|-
CASSPDFGGYTDTQYF
TGTGCCAGCAGCCCCGATTTTGGGGGGTACACAGATACGCAGTATTTT
>TRBV5-1|-|TRBJ1-3|-
CASSPSGNTIYF
TGCGCCAGCAGTCCGTCTGGAAACACCATATATTTT
>TRBV7-2|TRBD1|TRBJ2-2|-
CASSSGTGRSGELFF
TGTGCCAGCAGCTCCGGGACAGGGAGGTCCGGGGAGCTGTTTTTT
>TRBV5-1|-|TRBJ1-1|-
CASSHQILDTEAFF
TGCGCCAGCAGCCACCAGATTCTAGACACTGAAGCTTTCTTT
>TRBV5-6|-|TRBJ1-6|-
CASSLFGSTSSYNSPLHF
TGTGCCAGCAGCTTGTTTGGTAGTACGAGCTCCTATAATTCACCCCTCCACTTT
>TRBV2|-|TRBJ1-3|-
CASSRVHSGNTIYF
TGTGCCAGCAGTCGGGTTCACTCTGGAAACACCATATATTTT
>TRBV7-9|TRBD2|TRBJ2-5|-
CASSTLAGRETQYF
TGTGCCAGCAGCACATTAGCGGGGCGAGAGACCCAGTACTTC
>TRBV4-3|TRBD1|TRBJ1-1|-
CASSPGTGRDTEAFF
TGCGCCAGCAGCCCGGGGACAGGGAGGGACACTGAAGCTTTCTTT
>TRBV11-2|TRBD1|TRBJ2-1|-
CASSLGTGNSNEQFF
TGTGCCAGCAGCTTAGGGACAGGCAATAGCAATGAGCAGTTCTTC
>TRBV5-4|-|TRBJ1-3|few
CASSQDSGNTIYF
TGTGCCAGCAGCCAGGACTCTGGAAACACCATATATTTT
>TRBV12-3/TRBV12-4|-|TRBJ1-2|-
CASSLFSEGGYTF
TGTGCCAGCAGTTTATTCAGCGAGGGTGGCTACACCTTC
>TRBV19|TRBD1|TRBJ2-3|-
CASSMRQGADTQYF
TGTGCCAGTAGCATGCGACAGGGTGCAGATACGCAGTATTTT